This record concerns one TCR beta chain sequence. No antigen is known for it. Data came from immunoSEQ multiplex PCR; TCRdb stores just in-frame clones and leaves some out. The table has about 140,000 clones, approximately 90% seen once; the top ten hold under 3.5%. These data originate in a study of T cell responses to AZD1222 COVID-19 vaccine. Study findings and constraints: Increased Spike-specific TCR breadth and depth were observed after two AZD1222 doses.

The sample here was peripheral blood, taken 28 days after the second AZD1222 dose. The clonotype originates from an adult who received the AZD1222 COVID-19 vaccine.

CDR3 sequence: CASSLGQGILAEQYF. The CDR3 DNA reads as TGTGCCAGCAGCTTGGGACAGGGAATTTTAGCCGAGCAGTACTTC. The rearrangement uses TRBV7-2 and TRBJ2-7, with 9 positions matching TRBD1. V was pared by 3 bases and J by 6 bases, with 9 bases of the junction left unmatched. Germline V gives CDR1 SGHTA, CDR2 FQGNSA. This CDR3 spans 15 amino acids. The variable domain in full, with the rest retrieved from reference TRBV7-2 and TRBJ2-7, is GAGVSQSPSNKVTEKGKDVELRCDPISGHTALYWYRQSLGQGLEFLIYFQGNSAPDKSGLPSDRFSAERTGGSVSTLTIQRTQQEDSAVYLCASSLGQGILAEQYFGPGTRLTVT.